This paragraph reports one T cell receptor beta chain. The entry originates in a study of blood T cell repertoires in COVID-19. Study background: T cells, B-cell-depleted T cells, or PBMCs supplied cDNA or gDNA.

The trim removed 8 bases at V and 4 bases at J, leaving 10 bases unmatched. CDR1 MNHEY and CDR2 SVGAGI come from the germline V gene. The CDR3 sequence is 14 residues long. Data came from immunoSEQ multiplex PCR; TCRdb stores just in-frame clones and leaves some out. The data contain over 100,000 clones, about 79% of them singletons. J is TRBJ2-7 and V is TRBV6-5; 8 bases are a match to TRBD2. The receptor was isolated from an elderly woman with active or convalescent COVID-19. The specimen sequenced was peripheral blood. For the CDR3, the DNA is TGTGCCAGCCTCAAGGCGGGGGGCTTATACGAGCAGTACTTC. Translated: CASLKAGGLYEQYF.